Following are 12 T cell receptor beta chains from one sample sequenced in a study of T cells of healthy individuals. TCRdb re-called the 5' RACE reads with MiXCR, one entry per CDR3 protein. The sample consists of 95,000 to 100,000 distinct CDR3 sequences, 17% of them appearing once. These receptors were collected from a human donor in good health.

Here the CDR3 DNA reads TGTGCCACCAGCCGTGACTCCCCCGAGACCCAGTACTTC. Protein product: CATSRDSPETQYF. The J gene is TRBJ2-5, the V gene TRBV15; D remains unclear. Germline V CDR1 and CDR2: LNHNV, YYDKDF (reference sequence). The CDR3 has 13 residues. V gave up 5 bases and J gave up 5 bases, with 12 bases separating them.

This clonotype was counted once. One junction end does not reproduce the germline sequence, and a read error may be involved. This chain uses TRBV4-2 with TRBJ2-2; 10 nucleotides agree with TRBD2. The CDR3 is 18 residues long. Germline loops: CDR1 LGHNA, CDR2 YNFKEQ. CDR3 sequence: CASRQDPSGGAMAGELFF. The CDR3 DNA follows: TGTGCCAGCAGACAAGATCCGAGCGGGGGGGCCATGGCCGGGGAGCTGTTTTTT.

The chain links TRBV9 to TRBJ2-2; 7 positions agree with TRBD2. V dropped 3 bases and J dropped 3; count of bases not matched to a gene: 8. The CDR3 sequence is 16 residues long. Germline loops: CDR1 SGDLS, CDR2 YYNGEE. CDR3 amino acids: CASSDGRQDYTGELFF. CDR3 DNA: TGTGCCAGCAGCGACGGGAGGCAGGATTACACCGGGGAGCTGTTTTTT.

The chain carries TRBV7-9 and TRBJ2-2; 7 bases agree with TRBD1. The CDR3 consists of 15 residues. Per the germline V gene, CDR1 is SEHNR and CDR2 is FQNEAQ (reference sequence). With 6 bases clipped from V and 4 bases from J, the junction kept 8 bases outside the gene matches. The CDR3 DNA reads as TGTGCCAGCAGACGAGACAGGGCGGCCACCGGGGAGCTGTTTTTT. As protein: CASRRDRAATGELFF. The variable domain in full, completed from reference TRBV7-9 and TRBJ2-2, reads DTGVSQNPRHKITKRGQNVTFRCDPISEHNRLYWYRQTLGQGPEFLTYFQNEAQLEKSRLLSDRFSAERPKGSFSTLEIQRTEQGDSAMYLCASRRDRAATGELFFGEGSRLTVL.

This clonotype was observed a few times. This rearrangement joins TRBV20-1 to TRBJ1-6; tentative D call: TRBD1 (5 bases). From germline, CDR1 is DFQATT and CDR2 SNEGSKA (reference sequence). The length of the CDR3 is 15 residues. The germline V and J ends were trimmed by 0 bases and 7 bases, with 13 bases remaining between them. In DNA, the CDR3 is TGCAGTGCTAGAGATGGGGGGTCTATCAATTCACCCCTCCACTTT. It specifies CSARDGGSINSPLHF.

In this sample, this clonotype turned up a few times. This rearrangement joins TRBV20-1 to TRBJ1-1; 8 bases agree with TRBD1. The CDR3 loop spans 16 amino acids. Unmatched junction bases numbered 11, after V lost 0 bases and J lost 5 bases. Germline loops: CDR1 DFQATT, CDR2 SNEGSKA (reference sequence). CDR3 protein: CSARESSGTGRTEAFF. The CDR3 nucleotides read TGCAGTGCTAGAGAGTCTTCCGGGACAGGAAGGACTGAAGCTTTCTTT.

The chain recombines TRBV5-1 with TRBJ2-7; tentative D call: TRBD2 (6 bases). With 3 bases removed from V and 7 bases from J, the gap between germline ends came to 14 bases. Germline loops: CDR1 SGHRS, CDR2 YFSETQ. This CDR3 is 13 amino acids long. The CDR3 nucleotides are TGCGCCAGCAGCTCGGGACTGAGGGGAGAGCAGTACTTC. This encodes CASSSGLRGEQYF.

The V call is TRBV7-9, the J call TRBJ1-1; TRBD1 agrees at 10 bases. The V gene's germline CDR1 is SEHNR and CDR2 FQNEAQ (reference sequence). Losses at the gene ends were 4 bases for V and 4 bases for J; bases not matched to a gene: 9. The CDR3 is made up of 16 amino acids. CDR3 sequence: CASSSRDRGMGTEAFF. The CDR3 nucleotides read TGTGCCAGCAGCTCTCGGGACAGGGGAATGGGCACTGAAGCTTTCTTT.

The V and J genes are TRBV7-2 and TRBJ1-6; no clear D gene. Trimming pared 7 bases from V and 8 bases from J, leaving 15 bases between. The CDR3 is 14 residues long. The germline V gene encodes CDR1 SGHTA and CDR2 FQGNSA. The CDR3 bases are TGTGCCAGCAACTTTCCGTGGCGAGATTCACCCCTCCACTTT. It codes for CASNFPWRDSPLHF.

The CDR3 sequence: CASSQDLGTGSYEQYF. CDR3 nucleotide sequence: TGCGCCAGCAGCCAAGATCTGGGGACAGGCTCCTACGAGCAGTACTTC. The rearrangement joins TRBV4-3 to TRBJ2-7, with TRBD1 matching 8 bases. V gave up 0 bases and J gave up 0 bases; unmatched junction bases: 4. Looked up from germline, CDR1 is LGHNA and CDR2 is YSLEER. The CDR3 sequence is 16 residues long.

This clonotype showed up just a few times. This chain joins TRBV6-1 and TRBJ2-1, with TRBD2 identical over 7 bases. Per germline, CDR1 MNHNS and CDR2 SASEGT. The CDR3 sequence is 12 residues long. With V trimmed by 8 bases and J by 7 bases, 5 bases remained unmatched. The DNA of the CDR3 is TGTGCCAGCCAGTGGGGACTAAATGAGCAGTTCTTC. Protein: CASQWGLNEQFF.

The genes are TRBV29-1 and TRBJ2-7; no clear D. V lost 4 bases to trimming and J lost 1 base, with 11 bases between them. Germline loops: CDR1 SQVTM, CDR2 ANQGSEA. The CDR3 is 13 residues long. The CDR3 region has the DNA TGCAGCGTTGTGGCGGTTAGTTCCTACGAGCAGTACTTC. Protein sequence: CSVVAVSSYEQYF.